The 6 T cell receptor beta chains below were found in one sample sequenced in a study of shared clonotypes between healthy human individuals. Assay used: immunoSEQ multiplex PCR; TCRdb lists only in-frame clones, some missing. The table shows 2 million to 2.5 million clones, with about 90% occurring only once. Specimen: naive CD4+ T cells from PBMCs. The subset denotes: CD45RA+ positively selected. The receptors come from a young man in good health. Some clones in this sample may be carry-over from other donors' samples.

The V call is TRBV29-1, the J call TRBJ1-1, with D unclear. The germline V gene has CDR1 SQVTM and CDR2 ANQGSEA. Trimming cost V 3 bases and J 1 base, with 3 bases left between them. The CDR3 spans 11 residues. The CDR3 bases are TGCAGCGTTGACAAGAACACTGAAGCTTTCTTT. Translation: CSVDKNTEAFF.

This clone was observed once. CDR3 protein: CASSPGRPEETQYF. The CDR3 bases are TGCGCCAGCAGCCCCGGACGGCCCGAAGAGACCCAGTACTTC. V and J are TRBV5-1 and TRBJ2-5; D is uncertain. The CDR3 is 14 residues long. Germline CDR1 reads SGHRS; CDR2 reads YFSETQ. V lost 4 bases to trimming and J lost 3 bases, with 13 bases between them. Based on the CDR3 plus reference TRBV5-1 and TRBJ2-5, the full variable domain is KAGVTQTPRYLIKTRGQQVTLSCSPISGHRSVSWYQQTPGQGLQFLFEYFSETQRNKGNFPGRFSGRQFSNSRSEMNVSTLELGDSALYLCASSPGRPEETQYFGPGTRLLVL.

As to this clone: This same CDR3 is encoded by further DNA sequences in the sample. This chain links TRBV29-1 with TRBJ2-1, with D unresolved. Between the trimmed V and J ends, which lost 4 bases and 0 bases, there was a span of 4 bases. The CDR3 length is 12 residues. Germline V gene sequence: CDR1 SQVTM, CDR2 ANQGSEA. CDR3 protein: CSVGSSYNEQFF. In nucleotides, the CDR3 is TGCAGCGTTGGTAGCTCCTACAATGAGCAGTTCTTC.

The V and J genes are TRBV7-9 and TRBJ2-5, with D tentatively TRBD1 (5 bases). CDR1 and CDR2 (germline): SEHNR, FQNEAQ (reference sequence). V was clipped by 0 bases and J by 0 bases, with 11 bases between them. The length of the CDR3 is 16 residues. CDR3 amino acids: CASSLARQLYQETQYF. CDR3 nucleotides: TGTGCCAGCAGCTTAGCCAGACAGTTATACCAAGAGACCCAGTACTTC.

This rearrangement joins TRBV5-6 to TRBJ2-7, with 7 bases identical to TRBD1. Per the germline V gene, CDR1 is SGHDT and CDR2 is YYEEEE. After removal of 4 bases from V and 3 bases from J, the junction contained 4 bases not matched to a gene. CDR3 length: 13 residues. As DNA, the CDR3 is TGTGCCAGCAGCGGTACAGGGGTCTACGAGCAGTACTTC. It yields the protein CASSGTGVYEQYF.

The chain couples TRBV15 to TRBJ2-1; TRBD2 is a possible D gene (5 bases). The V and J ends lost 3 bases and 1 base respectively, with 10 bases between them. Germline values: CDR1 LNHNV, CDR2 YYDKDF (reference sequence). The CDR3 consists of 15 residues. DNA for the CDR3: TGTGCCACCAGCAGCATGAGGGCGTCCTACAATGAGCAGTTCTTC. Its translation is CATSSMRASYNEQFF.